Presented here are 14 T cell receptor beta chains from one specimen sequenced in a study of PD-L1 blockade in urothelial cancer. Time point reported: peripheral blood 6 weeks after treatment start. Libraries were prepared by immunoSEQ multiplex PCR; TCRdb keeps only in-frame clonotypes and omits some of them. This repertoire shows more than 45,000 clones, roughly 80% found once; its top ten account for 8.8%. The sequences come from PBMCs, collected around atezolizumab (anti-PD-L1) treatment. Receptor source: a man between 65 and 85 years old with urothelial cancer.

In nucleotides, the CDR3 is TGTGCCAGCAGTCCTGGACAGGCCCGGGGGAACACTGAAGCTTTCTTT. It is translated as CASSPGQARGNTEAFF. This rearrangement joins TRBV28 to TRBJ1-1; the match to TRBD1 covers 7 bases. CDR1 MDHEN and CDR2 SYDVKM come from the germline V gene. CDR3 length equals 16 residues. V gave up 5 bases and J gave up 1 base; unmatched junction bases: 10.

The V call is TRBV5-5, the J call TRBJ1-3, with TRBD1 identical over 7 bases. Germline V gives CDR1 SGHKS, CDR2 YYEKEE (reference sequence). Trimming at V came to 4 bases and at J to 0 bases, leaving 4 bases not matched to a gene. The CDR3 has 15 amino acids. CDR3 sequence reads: CASSPGQTSGNTIYF. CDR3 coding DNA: TGTGCCAGCAGCCCGGGACAGACCTCTGGAAACACCATATATTTT. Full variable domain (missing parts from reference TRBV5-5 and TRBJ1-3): DAGVTQSPTHLIKTRGQQVTLRCSPISGHKSVSWYQQVLGQGPQFIFQYYEKEERGRGNFPDRFSARQFPNYSSELNVNALLLGDSALYLCASSPGQTSGNTIYFGEGSWLTVV.

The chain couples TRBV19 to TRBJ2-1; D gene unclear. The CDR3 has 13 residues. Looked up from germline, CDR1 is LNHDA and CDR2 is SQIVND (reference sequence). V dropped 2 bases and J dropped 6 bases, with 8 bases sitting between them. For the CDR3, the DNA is TGTGCCAGTAGTATAAAGCTTAGCAATGAGCAGTTCTTC. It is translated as CASSIKLSNEQFF.

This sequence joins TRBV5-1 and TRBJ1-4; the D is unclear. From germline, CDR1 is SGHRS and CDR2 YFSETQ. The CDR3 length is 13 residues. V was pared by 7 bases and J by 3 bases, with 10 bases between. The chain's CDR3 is CASGPIPNEKLFF. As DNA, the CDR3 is TGCGCCAGCGGCCCAATTCCTAATGAAAAACTGTTTTTT.

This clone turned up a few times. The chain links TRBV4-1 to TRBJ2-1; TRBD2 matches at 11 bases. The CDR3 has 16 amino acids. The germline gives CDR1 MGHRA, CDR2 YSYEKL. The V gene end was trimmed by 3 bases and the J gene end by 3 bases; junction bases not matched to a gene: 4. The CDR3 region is CASSQETSGNYNEQFF. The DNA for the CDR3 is TGCGCCAGCAGCCAGGAGACTAGCGGGAACTACAATGAGCAGTTCTTC.

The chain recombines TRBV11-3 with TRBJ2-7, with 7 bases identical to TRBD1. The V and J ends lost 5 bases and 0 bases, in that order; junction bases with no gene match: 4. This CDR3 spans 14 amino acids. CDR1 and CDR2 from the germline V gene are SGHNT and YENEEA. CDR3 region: CASSPDRNSYEQYF. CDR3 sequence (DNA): TGTGCCAGCAGCCCGGACAGGAACTCCTACGAGCAGTACTTC.

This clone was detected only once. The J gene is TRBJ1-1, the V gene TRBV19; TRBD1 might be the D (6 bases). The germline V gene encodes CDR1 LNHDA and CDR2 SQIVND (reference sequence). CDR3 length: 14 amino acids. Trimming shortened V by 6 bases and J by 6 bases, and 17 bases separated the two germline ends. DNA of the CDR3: TGTGCCAGTAGAACCGACAGGACCTGGGCTGAAGCTTTCTTT. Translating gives CASRTDRTWAEAFF.

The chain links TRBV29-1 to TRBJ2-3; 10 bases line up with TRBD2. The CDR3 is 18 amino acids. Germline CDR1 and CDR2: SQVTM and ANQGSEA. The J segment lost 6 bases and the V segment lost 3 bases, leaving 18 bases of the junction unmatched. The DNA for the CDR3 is TGCAGCGTTGATGGGCTAGCGGGAGTCTCACGGGGTGATGATACGCAGTATTTT. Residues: CSVDGLAGVSRGDDTQYF.

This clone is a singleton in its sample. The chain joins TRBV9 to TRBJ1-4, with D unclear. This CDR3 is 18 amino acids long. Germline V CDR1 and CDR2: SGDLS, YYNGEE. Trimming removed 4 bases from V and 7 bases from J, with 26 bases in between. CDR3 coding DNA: TGTGCCAGCAGCCCCCAGCCGGGGTGGTCGACGTCCTTTGAAAAACTGTTTTTT. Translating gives CASSPQPGWSTSFEKLFF.

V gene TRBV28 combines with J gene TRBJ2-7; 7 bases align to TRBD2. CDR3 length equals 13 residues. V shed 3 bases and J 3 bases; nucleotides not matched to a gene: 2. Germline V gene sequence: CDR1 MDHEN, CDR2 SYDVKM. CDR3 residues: CASSLGGSYEQYF. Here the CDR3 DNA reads TGTGCCAGCAGTTTGGGCGGGAGCTACGAGCAGTACTTC.

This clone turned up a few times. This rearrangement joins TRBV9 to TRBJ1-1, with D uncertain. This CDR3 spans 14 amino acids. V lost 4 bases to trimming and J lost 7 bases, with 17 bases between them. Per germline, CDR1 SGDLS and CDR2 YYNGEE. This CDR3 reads CASSSQPEGGEAFF. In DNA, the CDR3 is TGTGCCAGCAGCTCGCAGCCCGAGGGCGGTGAAGCTTTCTTT. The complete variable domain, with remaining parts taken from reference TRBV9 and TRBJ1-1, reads DSGVTQTPKHLITATGQRVTLRCSPRSGDLSVYWYQQSLDQGLQFLIQYYNGEERAKGNILERFSAQQFPDLHSELNLSSLELGDSALYFCASSSQPEGGEAFFGQGTRLTVV.

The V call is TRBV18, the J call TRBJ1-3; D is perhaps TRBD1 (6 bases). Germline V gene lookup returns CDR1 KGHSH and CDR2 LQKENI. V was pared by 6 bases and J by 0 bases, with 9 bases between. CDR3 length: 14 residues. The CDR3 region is CASSPDSSGNTIYF. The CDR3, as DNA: TGTGCCAGCTCTCCGGACAGCTCTGGAAACACCATATATTTT. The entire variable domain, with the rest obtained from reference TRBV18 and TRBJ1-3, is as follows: NAGVMQNPRHLVRRRGQEARLRCSPMKGHSHVYWYRQLPEEGLKFMVYLQKENIIDESGMPKERFSAEFPKEGPSILRIQQVVRGDSAAYFCASSPDSSGNTIYFGEGSWLTVV.

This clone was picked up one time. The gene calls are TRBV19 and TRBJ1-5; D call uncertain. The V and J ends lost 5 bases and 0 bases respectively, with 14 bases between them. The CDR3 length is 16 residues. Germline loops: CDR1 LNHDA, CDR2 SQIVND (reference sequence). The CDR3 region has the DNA TGTGCCAGTAGTTGGCAGGTATTCCATAGCAATCAGCCCCAGCATTTT. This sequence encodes CASSWQVFHSNQPQHF.

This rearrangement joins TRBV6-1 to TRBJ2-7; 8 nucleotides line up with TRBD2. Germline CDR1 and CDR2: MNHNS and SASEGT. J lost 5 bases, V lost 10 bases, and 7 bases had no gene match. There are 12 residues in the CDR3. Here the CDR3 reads CATSNSGNEQYF. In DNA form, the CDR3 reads TGTGCCACCTCTAATAGCGGGAACGAGCAGTACTTC.